A single sample gave rise to the 17 T cell receptor beta chains below, sequenced in a study of T cell changes during pregnancy in multiple sclerosis. Method: immunoSEQ multiplex PCR; TCRdb's copy keeps in-frame clones and lacks some. Among nearly 80,000 clones, over 85% were seen once, and the ten largest hold approximately 0.2%. The sample consisted of CD4+ T cells from peripheral blood mononuclear cells, taken before pregnancy. The receptor set was obtained from a female donor with multiple sclerosis, enrolled in a pregnancy study.

This chain links TRBV4-1 with TRBJ2-1; 9 nucleotides line up with TRBD2. J gave up 0 bases and V 4 bases, and 13 bases lay outside the gene matches. This CDR3 region has 19 residues. Per the germline V gene, CDR1 is MGHRA and CDR2 is YSYEKL. The CDR3 sequence is CASSPTSTSGLSSYNEQFF. Written as DNA, the CDR3 is TGCGCCAGCAGCCCTACTAGTACTAGCGGGCTTAGCTCCTACAATGAGCAGTTCTTC.

The chain recombines TRBV14 with TRBJ2-7; 8 bases fit TRBD1. This CDR3 has 14 residues. V gave up 1 base and J gave up 5 bases; unmatched junction bases: 4. Germline loops: CDR1 SGHDN, CDR2 FVKESK. The CDR3 region has the DNA TGTGCCAGCAGCCAAGCGGACAGGGTACACGAGCAGTACTTC. Amino acid sequence: CASSQADRVHEQYF.

This chain links TRBV7-9 with TRBJ2-3; 9 positions agree with TRBD2. V trimming: 3 bases; J trimming: 2 bases; junction bases outside the gene matches: 6. Germline lookup yields CDR1 SEHNR and CDR2 FQNEAQ (reference sequence). CDR3 length equals 16 residues. The CDR3 loop reads CASSFWTSVITDTQYF. CDR3 DNA: TGTGCCAGCAGCTTCTGGACTAGCGTGATCACAGATACGCAGTATTTT.

This chain joins TRBV2 and TRBJ2-2; no reliable D call. This CDR3 has 14 amino acids. The germline V gene encodes CDR1 SNHLY and CDR2 FYNNEI. Trimming shortened V by 5 bases and J by 1 base, and 8 bases separated the two germline ends. The CDR3: CASSLTGNTGELFF. CDR3 DNA sequence: TGTGCCAGCAGTTTGACGGGGAACACCGGGGAGCTGTTTTTT.

The chain uses TRBV19 and TRBJ1-1, with D possibly TRBD1 on 5 matching bases. Trimming cost V 7 bases and J 5 bases, with 17 bases left between them. Germline CDR1 and CDR2: LNHDA and SQIVND (reference sequence). The CDR3 loop spans 14 amino acids. CDR3 protein: CASTLYIGATEAFF. The CDR3 bases are TGTGCCAGTACCCTTTACATTGGGGCGACTGAAGCTTTCTTT.

The gene calls are TRBV19 and TRBJ1-2; D gene ambiguous. Trimming pared 4 bases from V and 6 bases from J, leaving 18 bases between. CDR1 and CDR2 from the germline V gene are LNHDA and SQIVND (reference sequence). CDR3 size: 15 residues. For the CDR3, the DNA is TGTGCCAGTAGTAGCCTACTCCGCCCGGGAGATGGCTACACCTTC. This gives the protein CASSSLLRPGDGYTF.

Regarding this clone: The same CDR3 is also encoded by other DNA sequences in this sample. V usage is TRBV5-4 and J usage is TRBJ1-2; tentatively, D is TRBD1 (5 bases). Germline V gives CDR1 SGHNT, CDR2 YYREEE (reference sequence). V was cut by 4 bases and J by 1 base, with 14 bases left in between. The CDR3 spans 15 residues. The CDR3 DNA reads TGTGCCAGCAGCCCGGGGGGACGGGATAACTATGGCTACACCTTC. This sequence encodes CASSPGGRDNYGYTF.

This clone showed up just once. This chain joins TRBV19 and TRBJ2-3; 9 bases are a match to TRBD2. This CDR3 is 15 amino acids long. CDR1 is LNHDA and CDR2 is SQIVND in the germline V gene (reference sequence). Trimming at V came to 7 bases and at J to 2 bases, leaving 7 bases not matched to a gene. The CDR3 loop is CASTSRTSATDTQYF. In nucleotides, the CDR3 is TGTGCCAGTACCTCGAGGACTAGCGCCACAGATACGCAGTATTTT.

The chain carries TRBV6-1 and TRBJ1-2; 8 nucleotides agree with TRBD1. V lost 6 bases, J lost 7 bases, and 13 bases stayed unmatched. This CDR3 spans 15 amino acids. The germline V gene encodes CDR1 MNHNS and CDR2 SASEGT. This CDR3 is CASRGQAIVLSGYTF. The CDR3 DNA reads as TGTGCCAGCAGGGGACAGGCAATTGTTCTGTCTGGCTACACCTTC.

The chain couples TRBV7-2 to TRBJ1-6, with a weak D call TRBD1 (6 bases). The CDR3 loop spans 16 amino acids. V was pared by 5 bases and J by 9 bases, with 20 bases between. Germline V CDR1 and CDR2: SGHTA, FQGNSA. CDR3 residues: CASSLKTGWFSSPLHF. The CDR3 region has the DNA TGTGCCAGCAGCCTAAAAACAGGGTGGTTCTCTTCACCCCTCCACTTT.

V gene TRBV7-9 combines with J gene TRBJ1-4; maybe TRBD1 (5 bases). Germline V lookup: CDR1 SEHNR, CDR2 FQNEAQ (reference sequence). CDR3 length equals 14 residues. Trimming removed 3 bases at V and 5 bases at J, with 10 bases between. CDR3 coding DNA: TGTGCCAGCAGCTTCTGGGCAGGGAATGAAAAACTGTTTTTT. It codes for CASSFWAGNEKLFF. Together with reference TRBV7-9 and TRBJ1-4, the CDR3 gives the full variable domain: DTGVSQNPRHKITKRGQNVTFRCDPISEHNRLYWYRQTLGQGPEFLTYFQNEAQLEKSRLLSDRFSAERPKGSFSTLEIQRTEQGDSAMYLCASSFWAGNEKLFFGSGTQLSVL.

This clone was seen once. The chain recombines TRBV25-1 with TRBJ1-6; D not certain. Trimming took 3 bases from V and 7 from J, leaving 10 bases between them. The CDR3 sequence is 14 residues long. In germline, CDR1 is MGHDK, CDR2 SYGVNS. This CDR3 is CASSDLRNNSPLHF. The DNA for the CDR3 is TGTGCCAGCAGTGATCTAAGAAACAATTCACCCCTCCACTTT. The variable domain in full, with the rest retrieved from reference TRBV25-1 and TRBJ1-6, is EADIYQTPRYLVIGTGKKITLECSQTMGHDKMYWYQQDPGMELHLIHYSYGVNSTEKGDLSSESTVSRIRTEHFPLTLESARPSHTSQYLCASSDLRNNSPLHFGNGTRLTVT.

The rearrangement joins TRBV7-9 to TRBJ2-1; the D is unclear. Germline values: CDR1 SEHNR, CDR2 FQNEAQ (reference sequence). The CDR3 is 12 residues long. V was pared by 5 bases and J by 12 bases, with 14 bases between. This CDR3 reads CASSPNPSGQFF. DNA for the CDR3: TGTGCCAGCAGCCCAAATCCCTCGGGGCAGTTCTTC.

The gene calls are TRBV5-1 and TRBJ2-2, with a tentative D call TRBD1 (6 bases). The CDR3 extends over 15 amino acids. V dropped 2 bases and J dropped 4 bases, with 12 bases sitting between them. Looked up from germline, CDR1 is SGHRS and CDR2 is YFSETQ. CDR3 in DNA: TGCGCCAGCAGCTTAAGACAGGATGGCACCGGGGAGCTGTTTTTT. Its protein is CASSLRQDGTGELFF.

This clone was seen once. The CDR3 here is CASSFSSGTGGQTF. CDR3 nucleotides: TGTGCCAGCAGCTTTTCCTCCGGGACAGGGGGCCAAACCTTC. This chain links TRBV5-6 with TRBJ1-2, with 12 bases lining up with TRBD1. CDR1 and CDR2 from the germline V gene are SGHDT and YYEEEE. The length of the CDR3 is 14 residues. J lost 14 bases, V lost 2 bases, and 10 bases had no gene match.

The rearrangement uses TRBV6-1 and TRBJ1-5; TRBD1 agrees at 9 bases. The germline gives CDR1 MNHNS, CDR2 SASEGT. The CDR3 consists of 15 residues. With 7 bases clipped from V and 5 bases from J, the junction kept 9 bases outside the gene matches. The CDR3 DNA reads as TGTGCCAGCACCAGAGGGACAGGGAGTCATCAGCCCCAGCATTTT. It yields the protein CASTRGTGSHQPQHF.

The chain links TRBV10-2 to TRBJ2-1; 15 bases are a match to TRBD2. The V gene end was trimmed by 3 bases and the J gene end by 6 bases; junction bases not matched to a gene: 12. This CDR3 has 19 residues. In germline, CDR1 is WSHSY, CDR2 SAAADI. The CDR3 region is CASSDRGLAGGPGSNEQFF. Written as DNA, the CDR3 is TGCGCCAGCAGTGACCGCGGACTAGCGGGAGGGCCAGGGAGCAATGAGCAGTTCTTC.